This T cell receptor (beta chain) was profiled in a study of CD8+CD57+ T cells in acquired aplastic anemia (dated by TCRdb to between 2018 and 2020). Context from the whole study: Extracted DNA from sorted CD4+ and CD8+ cells averaged around 2.9 ug, ranging from roughly 0.17 to 27.4 ug. Healthy donor samples averaged about 10 million reads for CD4+ and roughly 11 million for CD8+ cells.

TCR beta VDJ combination and CDR3 sequence profiling used genomic DNA as the template. TCR repertoire sequencing was run on an Illumina HiSeq 2000. As for the authors' bioinformatics: Repertoire assessment relied on Simpson's diversity index, CDR3 size and DJ length profiles, and TRBV/TRBJ rearrangement plots. The immunodominant clone was defined as the most abundant DNA sequence in deep sequencing data. CDR3 amino acid sequences were checked for sharing across subjects and were also compared against the VDJdb database and published repertoires. The public sequencing data were trimmed at Q25 with fastp and processed into clonotypes with MiXCR by TCRdb, which kept only in-frame beta chains. Each CDR3 protein appears once, grouped with its most common genes and DNA. TCRdb, not the original authors, processed these V and J calls. The sample has about 180,000 distinct CDR3 sequences on record, under 55% of them singletons. Under 3.5% of the sample is in the top ten clones.

This clonotype was counted many times. Which antigen it targets is not known. Base qualities are not at hand, and no much larger clone is one base apart. V is trimmed back by 0 bases and J by 7 bases, and the junction contains 6 bases that no gene match accounts for. For CDR1 and CDR2, the germline V gene lists SGDLS and YYNGEE. Including the terminal cysteine and phenylalanine, the CDR3 comprises 15 residues. The read is trimmed to its CDR3 DNA, 45 bases read in frame from base 1. The study deep-sequenced TCR repertoires of sorted CD4+ and CD8+ blood T cells from severe aplastic anemia patients and healthy subjects. Ficoll-Paque density gradient centrifugation was used to isolate peripheral blood mononuclear cells. Before DNA was extracted, CD4+ and CD8+ T cells were sorted using either FACS or magnetic beads. General findings and caveats noted by the study authors: Although roughly 30 CD8+ CDR3 sequences were shared by patients and controls, these sequences appeared highly expressed in patients and within the immunodominant clones of patients. Patients and healthy controls showed no significant difference in CD8+ Simpson's diversity (P=0.060).

The rearrangement combines TRBV9 with TRBJ2-2; TRBD2 lines up with 7 middle nucleotides. What was sequenced was sorted CD4+, CD8+, or CD8+CD57+ T cells (not recorded which) from PBMCs. The sequence derives from a human donor in good health. The CDR3 is CASSVGGRVFGELFF. The nucleotides are TGTGCCAGCAGCGTAGGAGGGAGGGTCTTCGGGGAGCTGTTTTTT. The reference TRBV9 and TRBJ2-2 proteins fill in what lies around the CDR3, so the full variable domain reads DSGVTQTPKHLITATGQRVTLRCSPRSGDLSVYWYQQSLDQGLQFLIQYYNGEERAKGNILERFSAQQFPDLHSELNLSSLELGDSALYFCASSVGGRVFGELFFGEGSRLTVL.